These 27 T cell receptor beta chains were sequenced from one sample in a study of blood T cells in healthy people across ages. The second PCR ran about 6 to 12 cycles with a sample-barcoded 5' primer and J-beta primers. TCRdb processed the 5' RACE reads anew with MiXCR; each CDR3 protein has one entry. The data show hundreds of thousands of distinct CDR3 sequences, around 45% seen once. Sequenced material: blood. The origin of the receptors is a woman in her sixties in good health.

The V and J genes are TRBV2 and TRBJ2-5, with no clear D. V gave up 2 bases and J gave up 2 bases, with 9 bases separating them. The length of the CDR3 is 14 residues. CDR1 is SNHLY and CDR2 is FYNNEI in the germline V gene. CDR3 protein: CASSERTDQETQYF. The CDR3 region has the DNA TGTGCCAGCAGTGAAAGGACGGATCAAGAGACCCAGTACTTC.

The chain employs TRBV4-3 and TRBJ1-1, with a possible D match to TRBD1 (6 bases). Germline CDR1 LGHNA, CDR2 YSLEER. CDR3 length: 15 amino acids. Deletions cut 0 bases from V and 10 bases from J, with 18 bases between. This chain's CDR3 is CASSQEPGHGGGAFF. CDR3 sequence (DNA): TGCGCCAGCAGCCAAGAGCCGGGACACGGAGGAGGAGCTTTCTTT.

This clonotype was detected only a few times. CDR3 residues: CSVETPIQGFGSWGYTF. Written as DNA, the CDR3 is TGCAGCGTTGAGACCCCTATACAGGGTTTCGGATCTTGGGGCTACACCTTC. V is TRBV29-1 and J is TRBJ1-2, with TRBD1 as a possible D gene (6 bases). This CDR3 spans 17 amino acids. CDR1 SQVTM and CDR2 ANQGSEA come from the germline V gene. V shed 3 bases and J shed 8 bases, with 28 bases lying between them.

Only a few counts were recorded for this clonotype. The chain employs TRBV7-6 and TRBJ2-7; 9 positions match TRBD2. With 1 base clipped from V and 3 bases from J, the junction kept 7 bases outside the gene matches. In germline, CDR1 is SGHVS, CDR2 FNYEAQ. The CDR3 loop spans 16 amino acids. CDR3 protein: CASSLEVASGNYEQYF. The CDR3 DNA is TGTGCCAGCAGCTTAGAGGTTGCTAGCGGGAACTACGAGCAGTACTTC.

The chain has TRBV6-5 and TRBJ2-1; 9 nucleotides match TRBD1. Germline V lookup: CDR1 MNHEY, CDR2 SVGAGI. The CDR3 runs 15 residues. V shed 2 bases and J 3 bases; nucleotides not matched to a gene: 2. The CDR3 sequence is CASSYQGQGYNEQFF. CDR3 DNA sequence: TGTGCCAGCAGTTACCAGGGACAGGGCTACAATGAGCAGTTCTTC.

In this sample, this clonotype turned up a few times. The J gene is TRBJ1-2, the V gene TRBV10-3; D is possibly TRBD1 (5 bases). The CDR3 extends over 16 amino acids. V was clipped by 8 bases and J by 4 bases, with 23 bases between them. Per germline, CDR1 ENHRY and CDR2 SYGVKD. Here the CDR3 reads CAIYAPGTQGGYGYTF. The CDR3 bases are TGTGCCATCTACGCACCCGGGACCCAGGGTGGCTATGGCTACACCTTC.

In regard to this clonotype: Possible read error: a much larger clone is one base away. V is TRBV7-9 and J is TRBJ2-3; 8 positions match TRBD2. CDR1 and CDR2 from the germline V gene are SEHNR and FQNEAQ (reference sequence). The CDR3 is made up of 13 amino acids. CDR3 amino acids: CTSSLAGTDTQYF. The CDR3 coding sequence is TGTACCAGCAGCTTAGCGGGAACAGATACGCAGTATTTT.

V usage is TRBV7-3 and J usage is TRBJ2-5; 9 nucleotides line up with TRBD2. The end of the DNA fits TRBJ2-7 better, so the J call may be wrong. Germline V CDR1 and CDR2: SGHTA, FQGTGA. CDR3 length equals 15 residues. CDR3 in amino acids: CASSLQREAVHEQYF. CDR3 bases: TGTGCCAGCAGCTTGCAGCGGGAGGCAGTTCACGAGCAGTACTTC.

The chain employs TRBV4-3 and TRBJ2-2; TRBD2 matches 16 bases. Trimming at V came to 1 base and at J to 5 bases, leaving 4 bases not matched to a gene. Germline CDR1 and CDR2: LGHNA and YSLEER. The CDR3 totals 18 residues. The CDR3 sequence is CASSQVGTSGRETGELFF. CDR3 DNA sequence: TGCGCCAGCAGCCAAGTGGGGACTAGCGGGAGGGAGACCGGGGAGCTGTTTTTT.

Many counts were recorded for this clonotype. This may be a read error: a much more frequent sequence differs by one nucleotide. The chain carries TRBV27 and TRBJ1-2, with a possible D match to TRBD1 (5 bases). Germline V CDR1 and CDR2: MNHEY, SMNVEV (reference sequence). The CDR3 loop spans 13 amino acids. Between the trimmed V and J ends, which lost 4 bases and 6 bases, there was a span of 12 bases. As DNA, the CDR3 is TGTGCCAGCAGTTGCGAGGGGAGCGATGGCTACACCTTC. It translates to CASSCEGSDGYTF.

The chain recombines TRBV6-6 with TRBJ1-3, with TRBD1 matching over 8 bases. V lost 7 bases, J lost 3 bases, and 2 bases stayed unmatched. CDR1 and CDR2 from the germline V gene are MNHNY and SVGAGI (reference sequence). This CDR3 comprises 13 residues. The CDR3, as DNA: TGTGCCAGCACAGGGGGCATTGGAAACACCATATATTTT. Its translation is CASTGGIGNTIYF.

This chain connects TRBV6-1 to TRBJ2-3; D perhaps matches TRBD1 (6 bases). The CDR3 spans 15 residues. Trimming took 3 bases from V and 2 from J, leaving 12 bases between them. CDR1 and CDR2 from the germline V gene are MNHNS and SASEGT. The CDR3 is CASSDYGTLTDTQYF. CDR3 bases: TGTGCCAGCAGTGATTACGGGACACTCACAGATACGCAGTATTTT.

This clonotype has a handful of counts. The chain links TRBV10-3 to TRBJ2-7; TRBD1 matches at 8 bases. The CDR3 totals 14 residues. CDR1 is ENHRY, CDR2 SYGVKD, per germline. V lost 4 bases and J lost 3; bases outside the gene matches: 5. The CDR3 region has the DNA TGTGCCATCAGTGGGGGACAGGACAACTACGAGCAGTACTTC. Its protein is CAISGGQDNYEQYF.

V and J are TRBV14 and TRBJ2-4; 11 bases are a match to TRBD1. Germline trimming cut 2 bases from V and 0 bases from J; bases unmatched to any gene: 3. CDR3 length equals 17 residues. CDR1 and CDR2 (germline): SGHDN, FVKESK. The CDR3 DNA reads as TGTGCCAGCAGCCAAAGGACAGGGGGCCGAGCCAAAAACATTCAGTACTTC. Translated, it gives CASSQRTGGRAKNIQYF.

This clonotype appeared a few times. The chain has TRBV7-2 and TRBJ1-5, with 7 nucleotides matching TRBD1. The length of the CDR3 is 17 residues. The V and J ends lost 5 bases and 4 bases, in that order; junction bases with no gene match: 14. CDR1 SGHTA and CDR2 FQGNSA come from the germline V gene. CDR3 protein: CASSVLALTGRNQPQHF. DNA for the CDR3: TGTGCCAGCAGCGTCCTAGCCCTGACAGGGAGAAATCAGCCCCAGCATTTT.

The chain is built from TRBV28 and TRBJ1-2; 10 bases are a match to TRBD1. V gave up 6 bases and J gave up 3 bases; unmatched junction bases: 7. Per the germline V gene, CDR1 is MDHEN and CDR2 is SYDVKM. This CDR3 contains 15 residues. The CDR3 DNA reads as TGTGCCAGCAGATCACTCGGGACAGGGGACTATGGCTACACCTTC. Residues: CASRSLGTGDYGYTF.

This chain uses TRBV20-1 with TRBJ2-3, with D hard to call. Deletions cut 2 bases from V and 4 bases from J, with 13 bases between. Looked up from germline, CDR1 is DFQATT and CDR2 is SNEGSKA (reference sequence). CDR3 length: 14 residues. The CDR3 coding sequence is TGCAGTGCTAGAAACCCTACAGTTGCAGATACGCAGTATTTT. It encodes CSARNPTVADTQYF.

This clonotype showed up many times. DNA of the CDR3: TGCGCCAGCAGCTTTACGGGATCTAGCTCTGGGGCCAACGTCCTGACTTTC. Translation: CASSFTGSSSGANVLTF. The V and J genes are TRBV5-1 and TRBJ2-6, with D possibly being TRBD2 (5 bases). Trimming cost V 2 bases and J 0 bases, with 12 bases left between them. Germline lookup yields CDR1 SGHRS and CDR2 YFSETQ. CDR3 length: 17 amino acids.

This sequence joins TRBV5-1 and TRBJ2-4; D is perhaps TRBD2 (6 bases). CDR3 size: 15 residues. Trimming pared 2 bases from V and 5 bases from J, leaving 14 bases between. Germline V CDR1 and CDR2: SGHRS, YFSETQ. The CDR3 DNA follows: TGCGCCAGCAGCTTCCCCCCGGGAGTCGAAAACATTCAGTACTTC. Its translation is CASSFPPGVENIQYF.

Only a few counts were recorded for this clonotype. The chain is built from TRBV7-2 and TRBJ2-3; TRBD2 matches at 7 bases. The CDR3 consists of 15 residues. Germline lookup yields CDR1 SGHTA and CDR2 FQGNSA. The trim removed 0 bases at V and 2 bases at J, leaving 2 bases unmatched. CDR3 residues: CASSLAGLHTDTQYF. CDR3 in DNA: TGTGCCAGCAGCTTAGCGGGACTACACACAGATACGCAGTATTTT.

V usage is TRBV20-1 and J usage is TRBJ2-7, with TRBD1 matching over 12 bases. This CDR3 spans 14 amino acids. Germline assignment: CDR1 DFQATT and CDR2 SNEGSKA (reference sequence). V dropped 5 bases and J dropped 5; count of bases not matched to a gene: 7. The CDR3: CSAQTGQGADEQYF. CDR3 sequence (DNA): TGCAGTGCTCAAACGGGACAGGGGGCCGACGAGCAGTACTTC.

The chain uses TRBV28 and TRBJ2-1; D possibly corresponds to TRBD2 (5 bases). Gene TRBJ2-7 matches the end of the DNA better, so the J call may be wrong. Germline CDR1 and CDR2: MDHEN and SYDVKM. The CDR3 covers 16 residues. The DNA for the CDR3 is TGTGCCAGCAGTTGGAGCGGTGCGAGCTCCTACAATGAGCAGTACTTC. This sequence encodes CASSWSGASSYNEQYF.

This clonotype was seen only a few times. V and J are TRBV7-2 and TRBJ2-7; possibly TRBD1 for D (6 bases). Germline V lookup: CDR1 SGHTA, CDR2 FQGNSA. The CDR3 is 15 amino acids. V was pared by 3 bases and J by 3 bases, with 15 bases between. For the CDR3, the DNA is TGTGCCAGCAGCTTGTGGGACACCGCCCTCTACGAGCAGTACTTC. It codes for CASSLWDTALYEQYF.

Only a few counts were recorded for this clonotype. CDR3 in amino acids: CASSPGSWSEYEQYF. The CDR3 DNA is TGTGCCAGCAGCCCTGGTAGTTGGTCGGAATACGAGCAGTACTTC. This chain joins TRBV7-9 and TRBJ2-7; D not certain. This CDR3 region has 15 residues. The V gene lost 5 bases and the J gene lost 4 bases, with 18 bases spanning the gap. Germline lookup yields CDR1 SEHNR and CDR2 FQNEAQ (reference sequence).

This chain's CDR3 is CASMAGTGNEKLFF. The CDR3 DNA sequence: TGTGCCAGCATGGCCGGGACGGGGAATGAAAAACTGTTTTTT. The chain combines TRBV2 with TRBJ1-4; the D gene is possibly TRBD1 (5 bases). Trimming removed 7 bases at V and 5 bases at J, with 14 bases between. The CDR3 runs 14 residues. CDR1 SNHLY and CDR2 FYNNEI come from the germline V gene. Variable domain in full (rest from reference TRBV2 and TRBJ1-4): EPEVTQTPSHQVTQMGQEVILRCVPISNHLYFYWYRQILGQKVEFLVSFYNNEISEKSEIFDDQFSVERPDGSNFTLKIRSTKLEDSAMYFCASMAGTGNEKLFFGSGTQLSVL.

A remark on this clonotype: With a much larger clone just one base away, this may be a read error. V is TRBV7-2 and J is TRBJ2-1; D gene unclear. Germline V gene sequence: CDR1 SGHTA, CDR2 FQGNSA. The CDR3 sequence is 12 residues long. The V and J ends lost 2 bases and 8 bases respectively, with 7 bases between them. CDR3 residues: CASSLRYDEQFF. CDR3 DNA sequence: TGTGCCAGCAGCTTAAGGTACGATGAGCAGTTCTTC.

With regard to this clonotype: The germline gene is not matched at one end of the junction; a read error may be the cause. V gene TRBV2 combines with J gene TRBJ2-2, with a weak D call TRBD1 (6 bases). Germline-derived CDR1 and CDR2 are SNHLY and FYNNEI. This CDR3 is built from 17 residues. The CDR3 nucleotides read TGTGCCAGCAGTGTCGACTTGACAGGATTGAACGCCGGGGAGCTGTTTTTT. Protein sequence: CASSVDLTGLNAGELFF.